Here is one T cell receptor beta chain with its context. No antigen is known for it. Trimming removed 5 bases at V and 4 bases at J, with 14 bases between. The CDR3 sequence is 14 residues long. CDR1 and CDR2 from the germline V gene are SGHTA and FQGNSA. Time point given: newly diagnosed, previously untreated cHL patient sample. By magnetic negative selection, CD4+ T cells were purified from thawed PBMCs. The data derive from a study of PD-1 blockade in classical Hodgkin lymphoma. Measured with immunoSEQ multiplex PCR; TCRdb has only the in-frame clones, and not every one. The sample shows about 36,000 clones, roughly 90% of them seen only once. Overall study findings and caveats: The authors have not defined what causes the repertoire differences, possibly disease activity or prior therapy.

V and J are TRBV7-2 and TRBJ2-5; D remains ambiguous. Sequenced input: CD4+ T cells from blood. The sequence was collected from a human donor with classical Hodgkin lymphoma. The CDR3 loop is CASSQRPGVETQYF. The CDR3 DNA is TGTGCCAGCAGCCAACGACCTGGGGTAGAGACCCAGTACTTC.